This T cell receptor beta chain was recovered during a study of blood T cell repertoires in COVID-19. The CDR3 is made up of 17 amino acids. In the study's own analysis: Nucleated cell counts were estimated from reference gene primer amplification. The protocol was immunoSEQ multiplex PCR, while the TCRdb copy is restricted to in-frame clones and leaves out a portion. Clone size and V and J calls were adopted from that table, with D and trimming inferred from the DNA. This table holds over 200,000 clones, about 90% found once. The sequence came from a man aged 18-30 years with active or convalescent COVID-19. The sample consisted of peripheral blood. This chain joins TRBV21-1 and TRBJ2-7; the table assigns TRBD2, which was not confirmed against the DNA. TRBV21-1 corresponds to a pseudogene. CDR3 nucleotides: TGTGCCAGCAGCAAATCAGGTCTGGGGGAGGGCCGGTACGAGCAGTACTTC. This translates into CASSKSGLGEGRYEQYF.